These 13 T cell receptor beta chains were all obtained from the same sample, sequenced in a study of T cell repertoires in cytomegalovirus infection. TCRdb independently ran MiXCR on the reads; one entry per CDR3 protein. The data show approximately 180,000 distinct CDR3 sequences, with about 18% seen just once and under 30% held by the top ten. The sequenced material came from CD8+ T cells from PBMCs. The receptors here all came from a human donor in good health (CMV status not recorded). Some clones in this sample may be carry-over from other donors' samples.

This clonotype turned up a few times. This rearrangement joins TRBV7-9 to TRBJ2-5; D remains ambiguous. V was shortened by 1 base and J by 3 bases, with 6 bases between the two germline ends. Germline V gene data show CDR1 as SEHNR and CDR2 as FQNEAQ (reference sequence). The CDR3 consists of 13 residues. This CDR3 reads CASSLGQKETQYF. CDR3 DNA sequence: TGTGCCAGCAGCTTAGGGCAGAAAGAGACCCAGTACTTC. The whole variable domain, filled in from reference TRBV7-9 and TRBJ2-5, reads DTGVSQNPRHKITKRGQNVTFRCDPISEHNRLYWYRQTLGQGPEFLTYFQNEAQLEKSRLLSDRFSAERPKGSFSTLEIQRTEQGDSAMYLCASSLGQKETQYFGPGTRLLVL.

The chain employs TRBV7-2 and TRBJ1-1; 7 positions match TRBD1. CDR1 is SGHTA, CDR2 FQGNSA, per germline. The CDR3 runs to 17 residues. J was trimmed by 3 bases and V by 5 bases; bases with no gene match: 15. The CDR3 spells CASSHPERGQLDTEAFF. The CDR3 region has the DNA TGTGCCAGCAGCCACCCTGAGAGGGGGCAGTTGGACACTGAAGCTTTCTTT.

The rearrangement links TRBV7-9 to TRBJ2-5, with D maybe TRBD2 (6 bases). V lost 5 bases to trimming and J lost 5 bases, with 18 bases between them. Germline CDR1 is SEHNR and CDR2 is FQNEAQ (reference sequence). The CDR3 runs 15 residues. The CDR3 sequence is CASSGAGLGLETQYF. The CDR3 nucleotides are TGTGCCAGCAGCGGGGCAGGGTTGGGACTTGAGACCCAGTACTTC.

The gene calls are TRBV7-6 and TRBJ1-6, with D maybe TRBD1 (6 bases). Trimming took 5 bases from V and 5 from J, leaving 22 bases between them. The CDR3 extends over 18 amino acids. Germline V CDR1 and CDR2: SGHVS, FNYEAQ. CDR3 amino acids: CASSPSPGQGWNNSPLHF. The CDR3, as DNA: TGTGCCAGCAGCCCATCCCCGGGACAAGGGTGGAATAATTCACCCCTCCACTTT.

This clonotype has just a few counts. This sequence joins TRBV11-2 and TRBJ2-1; 8 nucleotides align to TRBD1. The CDR3 totals 14 residues. Per germline, CDR1 SGHAT and CDR2 FQNNGV. V lost 3 bases, J lost 8 bases, and 6 bases stayed unmatched. The chain's CDR3 is CASSFGQGTHEQFF. The CDR3 DNA follows: TGTGCCAGCAGCTTCGGACAGGGTACCCATGAGCAGTTCTTC.

In its sample, this clonotype was seen a few times. The V call is TRBV19, the J call TRBJ1-5, with D hard to call. This CDR3 has 12 residues. Germline CDR1 reads LNHDA; CDR2 reads SQIVND (reference sequence). V lost 3 bases and J 4 bases, leaving 4 bases between the germline ends. The CDR3 DNA reads TGTGCCAGTAGTATGGATAATCAGCCCCAGCATTTT. It specifies CASSMDNQPQHF. The full variable domain, rest sourced from reference TRBV19 and TRBJ1-5, is DGGITQSPKYLFRKEGQNVTLSCEQNLNHDAMYWYRQDPGQGLRLIYYSQIVNDFQKGDIAEGYSVSREKKESFPLTVTSAQKNPTAFYLCASSMDNQPQHFGDGTRLSIL.

V usage is TRBV5-4 and J usage is TRBJ2-1; 15 nucleotides line up with TRBD2. After removal of 3 bases from V and 0 bases from J, the junction contained 10 bases not matched to a gene. The CDR3 is made up of 20 amino acids. From germline, CDR1 is SGHNT and CDR2 YYREEE (reference sequence). CDR3 sequence: CASSSRTSGGDGSSYNEQFF. The CDR3 DNA sequence: TGTGCCAGCAGCTCCCGGACTAGCGGGGGGGACGGGAGCTCCTACAATGAGCAGTTCTTC.

The CDR3 bases are TGTGCCAGCTCCCGGGACGGGAACTACGAGCAGTACTTC. It codes for CASSRDGNYEQYF. V and J are TRBV2 and TRBJ2-7; either TRBD1 or TRBD2 may fit D (5 bases each). Germline V CDR1 and CDR2: SNHLY, FYNNEI. The germline V and J ends were trimmed by 8 bases and 3 bases, with 14 bases remaining between them. The CDR3 runs to 13 residues.

This clonotype was seen a handful of times. The chain recombines TRBV14 with TRBJ2-7; D perhaps matches TRBD2 (5 bases). The CDR3 is 15 amino acids. Germline V gene data show CDR1 as SGHDN and CDR2 as FVKESK. Trimming left V 1 base short and J 3 bases short, with 13 bases between. CDR3 region: CASSQGTSLHYEQYF. The CDR3 DNA reads TGTGCCAGCAGCCAAGGCACTAGTCTTCACTACGAGCAGTACTTC.

The gene calls are TRBV6-5 and TRBJ1-5; TRBD1 might be the D (6 bases). Trimming took off 6 bases at V and 4 bases at J, with 16 bases between the two ends. Germline assignment: CDR1 MNHEY and CDR2 SVGAGI. The CDR3 extends over 15 amino acids. The CDR3 reads CASSPDRLSNQPQHF. CDR3 DNA sequence: TGTGCCAGCAGCCCCGACAGGTTATCTAATCAGCCCCAGCATTTT.

The rearrangement uses TRBV4-1 and TRBJ2-7; D assignment may be TRBD1 or TRBD2 (6 bases each). This CDR3 is built from 14 residues. V lost 6 bases and J 5 bases, leaving 17 bases between the germline ends. The germline gives CDR1 MGHRA, CDR2 YSYEKL. The CDR3 protein is CASSSTRQEDEQYF. DNA for the CDR3: TGCGCCAGCAGTTCGACTAGACAGGAGGACGAGCAGTACTTC.

This clonotype turned up a few times. The V call is TRBV6-1, the J call TRBJ1-1; no definite D call. CDR1 is MNHNS, CDR2 SASEGT, per germline. The CDR3 runs to 13 residues. Trimming took 8 bases from V and 1 from J, leaving 11 bases between them. This CDR3 reads CASSDPWNTEAFF. The CDR3 DNA follows: TGTGCCAGCTCCGACCCCTGGAACACTGAAGCTTTCTTT.

This clonotype was detected a few times. This chain links TRBV13 with TRBJ2-1; TRBD1 matches 10 bases. The V and J ends lost 5 bases and 8 bases, in that order; junction bases with no gene match: 9. Germline CDR1 reads PRHDT; CDR2 reads FYEKMQ (reference sequence). The CDR3 length is 15 residues. The CDR3 DNA reads TGTGCCAGCAGCGGCCGCCGGGACAGGGGTGATGAGCAGTTCTTC. Protein: CASSGRRDRGDEQFF.